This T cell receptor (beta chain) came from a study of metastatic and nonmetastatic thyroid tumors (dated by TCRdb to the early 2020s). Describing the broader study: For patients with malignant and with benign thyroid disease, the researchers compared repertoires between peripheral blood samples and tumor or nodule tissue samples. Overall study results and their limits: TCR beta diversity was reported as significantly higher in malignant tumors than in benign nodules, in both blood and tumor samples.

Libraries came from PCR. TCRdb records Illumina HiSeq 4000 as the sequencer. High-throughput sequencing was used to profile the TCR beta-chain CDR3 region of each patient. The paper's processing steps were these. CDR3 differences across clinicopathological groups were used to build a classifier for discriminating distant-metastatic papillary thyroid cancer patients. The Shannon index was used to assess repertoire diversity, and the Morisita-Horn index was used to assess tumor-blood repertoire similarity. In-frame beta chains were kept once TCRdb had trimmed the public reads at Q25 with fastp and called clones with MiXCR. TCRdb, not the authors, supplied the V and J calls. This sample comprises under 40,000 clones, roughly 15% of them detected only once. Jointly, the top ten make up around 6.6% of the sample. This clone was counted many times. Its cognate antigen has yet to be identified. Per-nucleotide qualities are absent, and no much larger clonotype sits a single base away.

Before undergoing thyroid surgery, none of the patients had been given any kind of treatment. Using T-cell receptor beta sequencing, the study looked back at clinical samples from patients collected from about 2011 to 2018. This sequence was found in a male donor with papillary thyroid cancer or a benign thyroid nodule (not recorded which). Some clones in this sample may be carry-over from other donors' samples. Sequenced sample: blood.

The CDR3 is CASSPTSGGATDTQYF. The nucleotides are TGTGCCAGCAGTCCTACTAGCGGGGGGGCCACAGATACGCAGTATTTT. The chain is assembled from TRBV6-4 and TRBJ2-3; a stretch of 13 junction bases matches TRBD2. CDR1 and CDR2 are drawn from the germline V gene: MRHNA, SNTAGT. CDR3 length: 16 amino acids, cysteine to phenylalanine. Only the CDR3 DNA stays, 48 bases, in frame from base 1. For this chain, trimming is 5 bases at the V end and 2 bases at the J end, and the number of junction bases without a gene match is 4.